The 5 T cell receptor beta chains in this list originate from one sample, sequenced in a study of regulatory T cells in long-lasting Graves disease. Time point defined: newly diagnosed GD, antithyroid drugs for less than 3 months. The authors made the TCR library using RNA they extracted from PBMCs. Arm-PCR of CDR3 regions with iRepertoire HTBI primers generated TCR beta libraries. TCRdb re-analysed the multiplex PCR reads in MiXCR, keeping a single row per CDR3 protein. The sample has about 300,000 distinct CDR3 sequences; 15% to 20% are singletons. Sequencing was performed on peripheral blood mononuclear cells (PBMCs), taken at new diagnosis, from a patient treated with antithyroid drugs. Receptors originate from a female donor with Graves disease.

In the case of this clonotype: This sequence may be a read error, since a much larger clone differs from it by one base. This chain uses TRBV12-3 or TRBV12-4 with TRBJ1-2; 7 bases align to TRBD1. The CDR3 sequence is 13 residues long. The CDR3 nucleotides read TGTGCCAGCAGTGTCAGGGGGTCTTCTGGCAACACCTTC. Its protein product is CASSVRGSSGNTF.

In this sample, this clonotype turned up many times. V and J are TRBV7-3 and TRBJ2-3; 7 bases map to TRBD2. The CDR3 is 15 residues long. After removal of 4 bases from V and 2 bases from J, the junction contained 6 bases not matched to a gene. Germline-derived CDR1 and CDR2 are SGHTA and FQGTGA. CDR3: CASSYEGLHTDTQYF. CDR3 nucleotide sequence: TGTGCCAGCAGCTACGAGGGACTACACACAGATACGCAGTATTTT.

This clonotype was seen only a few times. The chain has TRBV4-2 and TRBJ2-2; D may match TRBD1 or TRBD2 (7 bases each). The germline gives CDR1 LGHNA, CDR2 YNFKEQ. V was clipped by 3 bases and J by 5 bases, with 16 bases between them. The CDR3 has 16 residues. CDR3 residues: CASSQPQGGGTGELFF. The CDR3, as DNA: TGTGCCAGCAGCCAGCCTCAGGGGGGGGGTACCGGGGAGCTGTTTTTT.

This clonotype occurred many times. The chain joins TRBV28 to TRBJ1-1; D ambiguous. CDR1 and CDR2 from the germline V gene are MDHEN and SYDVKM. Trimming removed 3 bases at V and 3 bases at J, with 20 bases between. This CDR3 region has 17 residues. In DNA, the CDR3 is TGTGCCAGCAGTTTTAATCGGAGACGGGCTGGGGACACTGAAGCTTTCTTT. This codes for CASSFNRRRAGDTEAFF.

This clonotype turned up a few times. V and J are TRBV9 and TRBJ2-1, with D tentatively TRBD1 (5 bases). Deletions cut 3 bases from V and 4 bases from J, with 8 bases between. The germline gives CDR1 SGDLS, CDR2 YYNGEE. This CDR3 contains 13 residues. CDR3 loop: CASSATAYNEQFF. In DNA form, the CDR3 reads TGTGCCAGCAGCGCGACAGCTTACAATGAGCAGTTCTTC.